The 7 T cell receptor beta chains in this list originate from one sample, sequenced in a study of shared clonotypes between healthy human individuals. The table came from immunoSEQ multiplex PCR; TCRdb's copy has only in-frame clones and leaves some out. Counted here are 980,000 or so clones, roughly 72% occurring once; the ten biggest clones make up about 1.5%. Sequenced sample: memory CD4+ T cells sorted from blood. The subset is: CD45RA-negative fraction. Receptor source: a man aged 18 to 30 in good health.

This chain uses TRBV5-1 with TRBJ1-1; D uncertain. Per the germline V gene, CDR1 is SGHRS and CDR2 is YFSETQ. Deletions cut 4 bases from V and 3 bases from J, with 19 bases between. The CDR3 spans 16 residues. CDR3 nucleotides: TGCGCCAGCAGCCACCCCGCCGGCAGCTACGACACTGAAGCTTTCTTT. Translated, it gives CASSHPAGSYDTEAFF.

The gene calls are TRBV19 and TRBJ2-4; possibly TRBD1 for D (5 bases). The length of the CDR3 is 16 residues. V was cut by 1 base and J by 0 bases, with 10 bases left in between. The germline V gene has CDR1 LNHDA and CDR2 SQIVND (reference sequence). The CDR3 sequence is CASSIGGTLAKNIQYF. In DNA, the CDR3 is TGTGCCAGTAGTATAGGGGGCACGCTAGCCAAAAACATTCAGTACTTC.

The chain is built from TRBV5-1 and TRBJ2-3; 9 bases match TRBD1. This CDR3 is 13 amino acids long. Germline-derived CDR1 and CDR2 are SGHRS and YFSETQ. The V segment lost 0 bases and the J segment 12 bases; nucleotides outside the gene matches: 5. DNA of the CDR3: TGCGCCAGCAGCTTGGCCGGGACAGGGAACCAGTATTTT. Protein: CASSLAGTGNQYF.

The chain couples TRBV6-1 to TRBJ2-3; 12 bases agree with TRBD2. With V trimmed by 7 bases and J by 2 bases, 1 base remained unmatched. The CDR3 length is 14 residues. Per the germline V gene, CDR1 is MNHNS and CDR2 is SASEGT. The CDR3 nucleotides read TGTGCCAGCACTAGCGGGAGGGCCACAGATACGCAGTATTTT. Its protein is CASTSGRATDTQYF.

The CDR3 region has the DNA TGTGCCAGCAGCGGCAACAGGGGGCGATCCTCCCCAAATGAGCAGTTCTTC. As protein: CASSGNRGRSSPNEQFF. J is TRBJ2-1 and V is TRBV9, with 9 nucleotides matching TRBD1. This CDR3 has 17 residues. CDR1 is SGDLS and CDR2 is YYNGEE in the germline V gene. The V and J ends lost 3 bases and 7 bases, in that order; junction bases with no gene match: 14.

Of note for this clone: This same CDR3 is encoded by further DNA sequences in the sample. The chain has TRBV7-9 and TRBJ2-2; D gene ambiguous. With 2 bases removed from V and 0 bases from J, the gap between germline ends came to 7 bases. The germline CDR1 and CDR2 sequences are SEHNR and FQNEAQ (reference sequence). The CDR3 consists of 15 residues. In DNA form, the CDR3 reads TGTGCCAGCAGCTTACGGTTGGCGAACACCGGGGAGCTGTTTTTT. Translation: CASSLRLANTGELFF.

This clone was seen more than once but under ten times. This sequence joins TRBV10-3 and TRBJ2-7, with 10 bases that match TRBD2. The junction had 10 bases not matched to a gene; V was cut back by 8 bases and J by 0 bases. Per the germline V gene, CDR1 is ENHRY and CDR2 is SYGVKD. This CDR3 has 16 residues. In DNA, the CDR3 is TGTGCCATCGGGCTAGCGGGAGATGGGCCCTCCTACGAGCAGTACTTC. This gives the protein CAIGLAGDGPSYEQYF.